A single sample gave rise to the 24 T cell receptor beta chains below, sequenced in a study of T cell responses to AZD1222 COVID-19 vaccine. Here immunoSEQ multiplex PCR was the method, and the copy in TCRdb shows in-frame clones only, minus some. Here the sample spans under 100,000 clones, roughly nine tenths being singletons. The source material was peripheral blood, sampled 28 days after the second AZD1222 dose. Receptors originate from an adult who received the AZD1222 COVID-19 vaccine.

The rearrangement uses TRBV5-6 and TRBJ2-3, with 11 bases matching TRBD2. Germline V gene sequence: CDR1 SGHDT, CDR2 YYEEEE. V was clipped by 4 bases and J by 2 bases; unmatched bases: 12. The CDR3 length is 18 residues. The CDR3 coding sequence is TGTGCCAGCAGCCCTGACCCTCTAGCGGGGGGACTCACAGATACGCAGTATTTT. It yields the protein CASSPDPLAGGLTDTQYF.

The chain carries TRBV2 and TRBJ2-7; 10 nucleotides match TRBD1. The CDR3 spans 16 residues. V lost 3 bases to trimming and J lost 2 bases; unmatched junction nucleotides: 7. Per the germline V gene, CDR1 is SNHLY and CDR2 is FYNNEI. CDR3 residues: CASSDWDRGQTYEQYV. The CDR3 DNA reads as TGTGCCAGCAGTGACTGGGACAGGGGACAAACCTACGAGCAGTACGTC.

This rearrangement joins TRBV3-1 (or the pseudogene TRBV3-2) to TRBJ1-6; possibly TRBD1 for D (5 bases). The germline V gene has CDR1 LGHDT and CDR2 YNNKEL (reference sequence). This CDR3 contains 18 residues. Trimming shortened V by 6 bases and J by 0 bases, and 18 bases separated the two germline ends. As DNA, the CDR3 is TGTGCCAGCAGAGAACTTGGGACCGCGAGCTCCTATAATTCACCCCTCCACTTT. Encoded protein: CASRELGTASSYNSPLHF.

The chain joins TRBV10-2 to TRBJ2-7; the D gene is possibly TRBD1 (6 bases). V lost 6 bases and J lost 3, with 6 bases in between. The germline CDR1 and CDR2 sequences are WSHSY and SAAADI. The CDR3 length is 11 residues. The CDR3 nucleotides are TGCGCCAGCAGACAGGGCTACGAGCAGTACGTC. This gives the protein CASRQGYEQYV.

This chain joins TRBV5-4 and TRBJ1-2; 9 bases are shared with TRBD1. CDR1 SGHNT and CDR2 YYREEE come from the germline V gene (reference sequence). V dropped 4 bases and J dropped 4; count of bases not matched to a gene: 5. This CDR3 is 14 amino acids long. Written as DNA, the CDR3 is TGTGCCAGCAGCACAGGGGGCTCCTTCTATGGCTACACCTTC. Protein product: CASSTGGSFYGYTF.

This clone was counted a single time. This rearrangement joins TRBV27 to TRBJ2-7; D possibly uses TRBD1 or TRBD2 (6 bases each). Germline lookup yields CDR1 MNHEY and CDR2 SMNVEV (reference sequence). V was clipped by 8 bases and J by 2 bases, with 16 bases between them. The CDR3 runs to 14 residues. DNA of the CDR3: TGTGCCAGCCCCTATCGGGGGACAACCTACGAGCAGTACTTC. Translated: CASPYRGTTYEQYF.

This clone appeared a single time. The rearrangement uses TRBV5-6 and TRBJ1-4; D call uncertain. V lost 2 bases and J lost 5, with 16 bases in between. The CDR3 totals 16 residues. Germline CDR1 and CDR2: SGHDT and YYEEEE. The CDR3 spells CASSFAYGLRNEKLFF. CDR3 bases: TGTGCCAGCAGCTTCGCTTACGGGCTGAGGAATGAAAAACTGTTTTTT.

This chain connects TRBV19 to TRBJ2-3; 11 bases align to TRBD1. Unmatched junction bases numbered 15, after V lost 10 bases and J lost 6 bases. The CDR3 extends over 16 amino acids. Germline V gene lookup returns CDR1 LNHDA and CDR2 SQIVND (reference sequence). This CDR3 reads CATSHPGQGDFDTQYF. The CDR3 DNA reads as TGTGCCACCAGTCACCCGGGACAGGGGGATTTCGATACGCAGTATTTT.

This chain uses TRBV11-3 with TRBJ2-5; 9 positions match TRBD1. J lost 0 bases, V lost 0 bases, and 14 bases had no gene match. Germline V gene data show CDR1 as SGHNT and CDR2 as YENEEA. The length of the CDR3 is 20 residues. The CDR3 DNA reads TGTGCCAGCAGCTTAGATTGGGACAGGGCGCTAACCAAGTACCAAGAGACCCAGTACTTC. Amino acid sequence: CASSLDWDRALTKYQETQYF.

The J gene is TRBJ1-5, the V gene TRBV5-8, with D uncertain. V lost 4 bases, J lost 2 bases, and 13 bases lay in between. CDR1 SGHTS and CDR2 YDEGEE come from the germline V gene. The CDR3 runs to 15 residues. The CDR3 sequence is CASSALPDGNQPQHF. DNA for the CDR3: TGTGCCAGCAGCGCCTTGCCCGATGGCAATCAGCCCCAGCATTTT.

The DNA of the CDR3 is TGTGCCAGCAGTTTAGGGGCCCCCTACGAGCAGTACTTC. Protein: CASSLGAPYEQYF. The rearrangement joins TRBV27 to TRBJ2-7; the D gene is possibly TRBD1 (5 bases). V was shortened by 2 bases and J by 2 bases, with 7 bases between the two germline ends. This CDR3 comprises 13 residues. Germline V lookup: CDR1 MNHEY, CDR2 SMNVEV (reference sequence).

The chain links TRBV28 to TRBJ2-7; D perhaps matches TRBD1 (5 bases). The V gene's germline CDR1 is MDHEN and CDR2 SYDVKM. Between the trimmed V and J ends, which lost 2 bases and 4 bases, there was a span of 9 bases. CDR3 size: 13 residues. The DNA of the CDR3 is TGTGCCAGCAGTTTAGGGGCCAGTTACGAGCAGTACTTC. It specifies CASSLGASYEQYF. The entire variable domain, with the rest obtained from reference TRBV28 and TRBJ2-7, is as follows: DVKVTQSSRYLVKRTGEKVFLECVQDMDHENMFWYRQDPGLGLRLIYFSYDVKMKEKGDIPEGYSVSREKKERFSLILESASTNQTSMYLCASSLGASYEQYFGPGTRLTVT.

The chain carries TRBV7-9 and TRBJ1-6, with D possibly matching TRBD1 (6 bases). The germline V gene has CDR1 SEHNR and CDR2 FQNEAQ (reference sequence). CDR3 length: 14 residues. V lost 7 bases and J lost 7, with 14 bases in between. CDR3 nucleotides: TGTGCCAGCAACCCAGGGGCAGCAAATTCACCCCTCCACTTT. It yields the protein CASNPGAANSPLHF. The complete variable domain, with remaining parts taken from reference TRBV7-9 and TRBJ1-6, reads DTGVSQNPRHKITKRGQNVTFRCDPISEHNRLYWYRQTLGQGPEFLTYFQNEAQLEKSRLLSDRFSAERPKGSFSTLEIQRTEQGDSAMYLCASNPGAANSPLHFGNGTRLTVT.

The V gene is TRBV10-1, the J gene TRBJ1-2; 7 bases map to TRBD1. The junction had 9 bases not matched to a gene; V was cut back by 2 bases and J by 0 bases. The CDR3 contains 17 residues. The germline V gene has CDR1 WNHNN and CDR2 SYGVQD (reference sequence). The CDR3 DNA sequence: TGCGCCAGCAGTGAGATTTATGCGGGACAGACTAACTATGGCTACACCTTC. Protein sequence: CASSEIYAGQTNYGYTF.

The chain carries TRBV2 and TRBJ1-2; D unresolved. Germline V gives CDR1 SNHLY, CDR2 FYNNEI. The V end was cut by 8 bases, the J end by 7 bases, with 23 bases between. This CDR3 is built from 15 residues. CDR3 region: CASRPLPTEGGGYTF. The CDR3 nucleotides are TGTGCCAGCCGGCCCCTTCCTACAGAGGGTGGTGGCTACACCTTC.

V and J are TRBV9 and TRBJ2-2; D is unclear. CDR1 SGDLS and CDR2 YYNGEE come from the germline V gene. V was clipped by 2 bases and J by 4 bases, with 3 bases between them. This CDR3 has 12 residues. CDR3 loop: CASSVPTGELFF. The CDR3 DNA sequence: TGTGCCAGCAGCGTTCCCACCGGGGAGCTGTTTTTT.

CDR3 DNA: TGTGCCAGCAGTTATTTTGGGGGCAGGGAACAATATAGCAATCAGCCCCAGCATTTT. Translated: CASSYFGGREQYSNQPQHF. The chain is built from TRBV7-9 and TRBJ1-5, with a possible D match to TRBD1 (6 bases). The V end was cut by 6 bases, the J end by 0 bases, with 24 bases between. Germline V gene sequence: CDR1 SEHNR, CDR2 FQNEAQ (reference sequence). The CDR3 is 19 amino acids.

This clone has a single count. CDR3: CASSLAQVWTGDGYTF. For the CDR3, the DNA is TGTGCCAGCAGCTTAGCGCAAGTATGGACAGGGGACGGCTACACCTTC. J is TRBJ1-2 and V is TRBV7-9; 9 bases are shared with TRBD1. V shed 0 bases, J shed 8 bases, and the junction held 10 bases outside the gene matches. This CDR3 contains 16 residues. Per the germline V gene, CDR1 is SEHNR and CDR2 is FQNEAQ (reference sequence).

The chain couples TRBV27 to TRBJ2-3, with 7 bases identical to TRBD2. V dropped 1 base and J dropped 5; count of bases not matched to a gene: 15. Germline V lookup: CDR1 MNHEY, CDR2 SMNVEV (reference sequence). This CDR3 has 18 residues. Here the CDR3 reads CASSLLRLKGLDKDTQYF. Written as DNA, the CDR3 is TGTGCCAGCAGTTTATTGAGGTTAAAAGGACTAGATAAAGATACGCAGTATTTT.

The J gene is TRBJ2-6, the V gene TRBV7-3; maybe TRBD1 (6 bases). This CDR3 has 18 residues. Germline V gene sequence: CDR1 SGHTA, CDR2 FQGTGA. The V end lost 2 bases, the J end lost 0 bases, and 14 bases lay between the germline ends. The CDR3 loop is CASSLSGGELSGANVLTF. The CDR3 DNA sequence: TGTGCCAGCAGCTTATCTGGGGGCGAACTCTCTGGGGCCAACGTCCTGACTTTC.

This clone was found once. The chain couples TRBV7-9 to TRBJ1-2; perhaps TRBD1 as D (5 bases). CDR1 is SEHNR, CDR2 FQNEAQ, per germline (reference sequence). Trimming pared 0 bases from V and 3 bases from J, leaving 14 bases between. The CDR3 is made up of 16 amino acids. The CDR3 DNA reads TGTGCCAGCAGCTTAGCGGACACCGGGGACCACTATGGCTACACCTTC. This encodes CASSLADTGDHYGYTF.

This rearrangement joins TRBV11-2 to TRBJ1-1; no clear D. The length of the CDR3 is 13 residues. V was trimmed by 2 bases and J by 6 bases, leaving 10 bases between them. Germline V lookup: CDR1 SGHAT, CDR2 FQNNGV. CDR3: CASSLLSGSEAFF. DNA of the CDR3: TGTGCCAGCAGCTTACTTAGTGGCTCTGAAGCTTTCTTT.

The chain uses TRBV5-5 and TRBJ1-6; D not resolved. The CDR3 runs 16 residues. V was pared by 0 bases and J by 5 bases, with 12 bases between. Germline V gene lookup returns CDR1 SGHKS and CDR2 YYEKEE (reference sequence). CDR3 bases: TGTGCCAGCAGCTTGGTAGGGCCAGAGAATAATTCACCCCTCCACTTT. Translated: CASSLVGPENNSPLHF.

The rearrangement uses TRBV10-2 and TRBJ2-7; 8 bases are shared with TRBD2. The junction had 6 bases not matched to a gene; V was cut back by 3 bases and J by 2 bases. Per germline, CDR1 WSHSY and CDR2 SAAADI. The CDR3 totals 15 residues. The CDR3 DNA sequence: TGCGCCAGCAGTGATGCAGCGGGGGTCCCCTACGAGCAGTACGTC. Its protein is CASSDAAGVPYEQYV.